This T cell receptor beta chain appears in the sequencing data of a study of CD8 T cells in ankylosing spondylitis. Whole-study findings and limits: Disease-associated clonotypes exhibited CD8+ identity and were relatively infrequent in peripheral blood. Ankylosing spondylitis blood appeared to carry a characteristic TCR beta motif of roughly eight highly homologous variants. Matched ankylosing spondylitis synovial fluid reportedly contained a significantly enriched population of disease-linked clones.

On this clonotype: Its antigen remains unknown.

The CDR3 sequence is 13 residues long. Germline V gene data show CDR1 as SGHVS and CDR2 as FQNEAQ. Trimming stripped 6 bases from V and 3 bases from J, with 12 bases between. TCR beta libraries were made by quantitative 5'-RACE with molecular barcodes. One entry per CDR3 protein, called by TCRdb with MiXCR from the 5' RACE reads. The data show more than 600,000 distinct CDR3 sequences, around 17% seen once. The sequencing sample was made of blood, either unsorted or a sorted T cell fraction (not recorded which). The TCR comes from a male donor with ankylosing spondylitis. This chain uses TRBV7-8 with TRBJ2-7, with D uncertain. The CDR3 here is CASRPSGLYEQYF. The CDR3 DNA follows: TGTGCCAGCAGGCCCAGTGGCCTCTACGAGCAGTACTTC.